This TCR beta chain came from a study of cytomegalovirus exposure and HLA in healthy donors (dated by TCRdb to 2017 to 2019). Regarding the study in general: According to an earlier analysis of 587 of the donors, about 179 million T cells yielded 90 million to 130 million unique TCR beta sequences and about 300 Gb of sequence data. To study patterns of TCR occurrence, a later analysis re-analyzed previously published TCR beta repertoires from more than 550 donors and added high-resolution HLA genotyping. Among some 410 genotyped donors of the cohort, an average of approximately 240,000 unique TCR beta nucleotide sequences were sequenced per donor, about a sixth of them non-productive. The aim of the study was to test whether cataloging public T cell receptors could identify signatures of past pathogen exposure. Around 330 gigabases of sequencing data and tens of millions of unique TCR sequences made up an early release that covered about 640 HLA-typed donors. A separate validation cohort of over 95 different subjects was used in addition to the approximately 640-subject first cohort. An earlier analysis of about 600 of the donors used high-throughput TCR beta sequencing to judge whether each TCR beta V gene segment behaved as functional or pseudogenic. Both class I and class II loci were covered by HLA typing, at four-digit resolution. The study combined high-throughput TCR immunosequencing, statistical association of individual TCRs with disease status, and machine learning to predict cytomegalovirus infection status. Because of strong linkage in the cohort, five DR-DQ haplotypes were treated as single units for association and clustering. Rather than drawing on any new phenotypic data, the later analysis identified candidate immune exposures from TCR beta sequences and the way those sequences occurred across donors. Donor age, sex, ethnicity and CMV serostatus were compiled together with the repertoire data. Of the roughly 390 genotyped donors, 75% to 85% were placed in the genetic ancestry cluster associated with self-reported Caucasian donors. The number of donors typed differed by locus, with 629-630 for A, B, C, DRB1 and DQB1, approximately 500 for DQA1, over 600 for DPA1, and approximately 470 for DPB1. A later genetic analysis took genome-wide SNP genotypes for about three fifths of the roughly 700 donors and used that subset as a discovery cohort. All discovery cohort repertoires had been generated using a single sequencing platform. The study profiled the T cell repertoires of under 700 subjects by immunosequencing and related them to cytomegalovirus serostatus. Broad study findings and their caveats: According to a later analysis, parvovirus B19, influenza, CMV and Epstein-Barr virus appeared linked to several top co-occurrence clusters. A later analysis found that TCR association rates varied across HLA loci, with DRB1 alleles showing the most associated TCRs and HLA-C alleles the fewest. The classifier was reported to diagnose cytomegalovirus status with high specificity and sensitivity in both the original cohort and the validation cohort. In a later analysis, HLA-associated TCR beta chains showed more clonal expansion and lower generation probabilities than non-associated chains that were equally common. A group of highly shared sequence variants was considered likely to be a technical artifact of the sequencing pipeline. In this cohort, only TCR beta chains were sequenced, and detectable features were limited by the absence of alpha or paired-chain data. Assigning TCR associations to individual alleles was difficult when HLA alleles, especially DR and DQ, strongly co-occurred. Correlated functional status among segregating V segments might reflect linkage disequilibrium, but an unknown experimental factor could not be ruled out. CMV serostatus was the only immune exposure information available for the cohort. In the study, some 160 TCR beta chains were listed as associated with cytomegalovirus. V-gene and J-gene trimming of TCR beta chains was associated with a missense DCLRE1C variant in a later genetic analysis, and the association was replicated in an independent cohort. Broadly in line with IMGT annotations, most TCR beta V segments showed up in productive rearrangements about 90% or about 30% of the time in an earlier analysis of several hundred of the donors. Some IMGT-functional V segments, including TRBV6-2 and TRBV6-3, could not be told apart with the 87-base-pair reads, so those segments were excluded. The authors suggested that the approach could potentially be extended to other disease states and immunological phenotypes. In vitro tests confirmed that three of the cytomegalovirus-associated TCR beta chains recognize cytomegalovirus antigens. In a later analysis, most CMV-associated TCR beta chains were found to appear HLA-restricted, with HLA associations seemingly driven largely by CMV exposure. The presence/absence analyses assumed that sequencing depth was roughly uniform across donors, and that assumption may not be true. While some public TCRs were present in many individuals, most TCR sequences turned up only very rarely across donors. A further reported finding was that TCR beta sequences accurately predicted the HLA-A and HLA-B alleles for most subjects in the first cohort. In a later analysis, some 18,000 TCR beta sequences were associated with specific HLA alleles at a false discovery rate of 0.05. HLA typing was unavailable for some donors at each locus, so association tests used only the typed subset. Because counts were too low, fewer than 20 rarely observed V segments, including chromosome 9 orphons, were excluded from the earlier analysis of under 650 of the donors. A later genetic analysis reported fewer N-insertions in productive TCRs among donors in an Asian-associated ancestry cluster than the roughly 620-donor mean.

The cohort consisted of 666 healthy bone marrow donors. At the time of sampling, all cohort members were nominally healthy, though unrecorded immune exposures were likely present. The donor tested CMV seropositive and was one of the 289 seropositive cohort members. Every donor gave a peripheral blood sample, and the peripheral blood mononuclear cells from that sample were used for TCR beta sequencing. The Qiagen DNeasy Blood Extraction Kit was used to extract genomic DNA from the blood cell samples. Comments on this clone: Its antigen specificity is not known. It has no much larger one-base neighbor in the sample; base qualities were not kept.

Counted from cysteine to phenylalanine, this CDR3 has 14 amino acids. Of the read, only the CDR3 DNA is kept; its 42 bases are in frame from base 1. V is reduced by 0 bases and J by 13 bases, leaving a spacing of 13 bases between them. In the germline V gene, CDR1 corresponds to MRHNA and CDR2 to SNTAGT. Library construction relied on the immunoSEQ multiplex PCR assay. A mixture of 60 forward primers for TCR Vbeta segments and 13 reverse primers for TCR Jbeta segments was used in the multiplex PCR. The CDR3 region of rearranged TCR beta genes was amplified from genomic DNA with a multiplex PCR assay. The Illumina HiSeq System was used to sequence the amplified TCR beta libraries as 87-base-pair reads. Concerning the study's data processing: In a later analysis, 77 million or so unique TCR beta chains were counted across the approximately 640 repertoires, and some 10 million of these chains were shared by at least two donors. Raw reads were error-corrected and collapsed into unique sequences by a nearest-neighbor algorithm in which closely related sequences were merged to remove PCR and sequencing errors. To assign V, D and J gene segments, CDR3 sequences were aligned to IMGT reference sequences. For a sequence to be retained, a match of at least six nucleotides was required to both a V gene segment and a J gene segment. Rearrangements were classified as productive when the CDR3 lacked stop codons and remained in frame with V and J, and all other rearrangements were classified as non-productive. CDR3 was defined according to IMGT convention as the region running from the second conserved V-encoded cysteine to the conserved J-encoded phenylalanine. Sequences without an unambiguous match to a single V gene segment were excluded from the earlier analysis of 450 to 750 of the donors. In an earlier analysis of around 590 of the donors, a V segment was called functional when productive rearrangements were above 56.7%, and segregating when the standard deviation between donors exceeded 5%. A statistical classification framework was developed to diagnose cytomegalovirus status using the catalog of TCR beta chain sequences. In a later analysis, TCR nucleotide sequences were compared against IMGT/GENE-DB human TR gene sequences so that V and J genes could be assigned. In a later analysis, CDR3 sequences and most-parsimonious VDJ recombination scenarios were assigned using the TCRdist pipeline. In a later analysis, every TCR beta chain was defined by the combination of its CDR3 amino acid sequence and its V-gene family, and reads without a unique V-gene family were dropped. A later analysis removed over 500 highly shared, low-generation-probability nucleotide sequences to deal with suspected cross-contamination and a sequencing artifact. A later analysis calculated a clonal expansion index for each public chain from normalized within-repertoire ranks of inferred template counts. In a later analysis, generation probabilities were computed with a VDJ recombination model fitted to out-of-frame rearrangements, and the resulting probabilities were checked against IGoR. In a later analysis, hypergeometric tests were used to score TCR-TCR, TCR-HLA and TCR-CMV co-occurrence, with a repertoire-size bias correction applied to TCR pairs. False discovery rates were estimated in a later analysis by permuting HLA or CMV assignments 20 times. In a later analysis, co-occurring TCRs were grouped with DBSCAN, and TCRdist sequence similarity was added when clustering was performed within HLA-allele-positive subsets. Repertoires with fewer than 30,000 or more than 120,000 public chains, plus five repertoires with anomalous nucleotide sharing, were excluded from co-occurrence clustering. TCRdb's version of the immuneACCESS table is confined to in-frame rearrangements and falls short of the full clone set. An unresolved V gene accounts for under half of the shortfall where checked; the remainder is of unknown origin. V and J calls plus clone size are reproduced from that table; the DNA served to infer D and trimming. The sample includes 95,000 to 110,000 clones, with 74% observed a single time. The top ten constitute around 15% of the sample.

The sequence links TRBV6-4 to TRBJ1-6, with the D gene not clear enough to name. The source of this sequence is a woman aged 40 to 50 in good health and CMV-seropositive. Sequenced input: PBMCs. The sequence in DNA is TGTGCCAGCAGTGACTCCGGGCGGGTTGGTCCCCTCCACTTT. This is translated as CASSDSGRVGPLHF.